Here is one T cell receptor beta chain with its context. The data originate from a study of shared clonotypes between healthy human individuals. Measured with immunoSEQ multiplex PCR; TCRdb has only the in-frame clones, and not every one. The sample contains more than 2 million clones, approximately 95% of which appear only once. Trimming removed 1 base from V and 7 bases from J, with 26 bases in between. Germline lookup yields CDR1 PRHDT and CDR2 FYEKMQ (reference sequence). There are 18 residues in the CDR3. The origin of this receptor is a man between 18 and 29 years old in good health. Sequenced material: naive CD4+ T cells sorted from blood. The subset was: CD45RA+ positively selected. The rearrangement joins TRBV13 to TRBJ2-7, with D perhaps TRBD2 (6 bases). CDR3 amino acids: CASSLATRIAEITTEQYF. CDR3 in DNA: TGTGCCAGCAGCTTAGCCACGAGGATAGCGGAAATTACTACGGAGCAGTACTTC.